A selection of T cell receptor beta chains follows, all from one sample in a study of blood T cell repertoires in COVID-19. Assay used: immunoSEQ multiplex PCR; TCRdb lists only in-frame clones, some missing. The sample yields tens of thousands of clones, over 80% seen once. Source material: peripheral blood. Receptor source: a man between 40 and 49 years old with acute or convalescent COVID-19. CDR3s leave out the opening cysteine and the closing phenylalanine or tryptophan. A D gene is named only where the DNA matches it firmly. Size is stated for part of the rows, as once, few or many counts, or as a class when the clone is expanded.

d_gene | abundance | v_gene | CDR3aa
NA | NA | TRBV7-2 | ASSLPGTDTQY
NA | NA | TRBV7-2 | ASSRRLGSGEQY
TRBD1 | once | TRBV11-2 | ASSLGQGAEGYT
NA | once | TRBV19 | ASSGGSNQPQH
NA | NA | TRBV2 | ASREDSQNTEAF
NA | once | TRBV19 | ASSIVAGPYEQY
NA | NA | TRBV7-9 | ASSSGGGAF
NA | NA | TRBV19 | ASSVGTGDAETQY
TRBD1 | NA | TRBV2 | ASSDRGRRQPQH
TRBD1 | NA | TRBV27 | ASSPDRVRPGELF
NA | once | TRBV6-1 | ASSDREGYGYT
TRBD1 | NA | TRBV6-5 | ASRFFTGDHTEAF
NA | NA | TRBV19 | ASSQKGPLH
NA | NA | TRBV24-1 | ATSDGILDRSPPDTQY
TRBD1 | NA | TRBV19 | ASSIKGQGGYEQY
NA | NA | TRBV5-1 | ASSDPGQKRMNTEAF
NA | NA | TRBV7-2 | ASSLTQGKTNEKLF
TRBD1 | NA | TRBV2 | ASKADRGSLGEQF
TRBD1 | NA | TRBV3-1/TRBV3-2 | ASSQETGRSYEQY